This section outlines one T cell receptor (beta chain) sequence together with its context. In the study's own analysis: Cell counts per sample came from amplifying reference gene primers. Libraries were prepared by immunoSEQ multiplex PCR; TCRdb keeps only in-frame clonotypes and omits some of them. The D gene and trimming were derived from the DNA, and the V and J assignments and clone size from that table. The table has 100,000 to 150,000 clones, about four fifths seen once; the top ten hold 9.5% to 10%. This entry belongs to a study of blood T cell repertoires in COVID-19. Study at large: The United States, Italy and Spain were the sources of the acute and convalescent COVID-19 samples. From T cells, B-cell-depleted T cells, or PBMCs came the material, which was cDNA or gDNA.

Sequencing was carried out using peripheral blood. This sequence originates from a man aged 35 to 55 with active or convalescent COVID-19.

The CDR3 bases are TGCGCCAGCAGCTTGTTTGGACAGGGGATCTCTGGGGCCAACGTCCTGACTTTC. Amino acids: CASSLFGQGISGANVLTF. V usage is TRBV5-1 and J usage is TRBJ2-6; the match to TRBD1 covers 9 bases. Germline V CDR1 and CDR2: SGHRS, YFSETQ. CDR3 length equals 18 residues. The ends lost 1 base at V and 0 bases at J; junction bases unmatched: 5.